This note documents a single T cell receptor (beta chain) sequence. This entry belongs to a study of blood T cell repertoires in COVID-19. Study details: Sites in the United States, Italy and Spain provided acute and convalescent COVID-19 samples. PBMCs, B-cell-depleted T cells, or T cells were the source of the cDNA or gDNA that made up the material.

This CDR3 region has 16 residues. In germline, CDR1 is SGHRS, CDR2 YFSETQ. J gave up 2 bases and V 0 bases, and 0 bases lay outside the gene matches. Sequenced by immunoSEQ multiplex PCR; TCRdb stores in-frame clones only, minus some. The sample holds 240,000 or so clones; 70% to 85% are singletons and the top ten take 1.5% to 2%. Input material: peripheral blood. This rearrangement joins TRBV5-1 to TRBJ2-1; TRBD2 aligns across 12 bases. The TCR was taken from a woman aged 80 or older with acute or convalescent COVID-19. In nucleotides, the CDR3 is TGCGCCAGCAGCTTGGGGACTAGCGGGACCTACAATGAGCAGTTCTTC. Encoded protein: CASSLGTSGTYNEQFF.